This T cell receptor beta chain was sequenced for a study of OX40 agonist ivuxolimab in advanced cancers. Study-wide context: Ivuxolimab, which targeted the costimulatory receptor OX40 (CD134), was an agonistic, fully human IgG2 monoclonal antibody. Intravenous ivuxolimab was administered to patients every 2 weeks at six dose levels: 0.01, 0.1, 0.3, 1.5, 3 and 10 mg/kg. Among the approximately 50 dose-escalation patients, approximately 20 had hepatocellular carcinoma, 15 or so melanoma, 9 renal cell carcinoma and 9 head and neck cancer. The dose-escalation cohort was 82.7% male with a mean age of about 60 years, ranging from 23 to 79. Prior anti-PD-1, anti-PD-L1 or anti-CTLA-4 therapy was permitted, and approximately 41% of dose-escalation patients had received checkpoint inhibitors. Partial responses were achieved by three dose-escalation patients, of whom one had hepatocellular carcinoma and two had cutaneous melanoma. Peripheral TCRbeta sequencing was intended to test whether TCR sequence diversity was altered and clonal T-cell expansion was caused by ivuxolimab. The paper covers the monotherapy dose-escalation part of the phase I ivuxolimab trial, which included N ≈ 50 patients. What the work shows at the level of the full study, not this receptor alone: After ivuxolimab, more expanded clones were found on average in CD8+ T cells than in CD4+ T cells. In the 0.1-3.0 mg/kg groups, partial responders were among the patients with the lowest normalized peripheral clonal expansion, particularly in CD8+ T cells. Low levels of normalized T-cell clonal expansion were also seen in some patients who did not respond. At doses from 0.1 to 3.0 mg/kg, clonal expansion was seen in both CD4+ and CD8+ blood T cells between baseline and week 6. Antigen specificity was not determined for the clonally expanded peripheral T cells.

Patients with autoimmune disease history or receiving systemic immunosuppression were excluded from the trial. Peripheral blood for TCR sequencing was collected from all dose cohorts at baseline, on cycle 4 day 1, and on cycle 7 day 1. Samples came from an open-label, multicenter, first-in-human phase I dose-escalation trial of ivuxolimab. Adults with locally advanced or metastatic melanoma, renal cell, hepatocellular, or head and neck squamous cell carcinoma were enrolled in the trial. CD4+ and CD8+ T cells were sorted separately from peripheral blood before TCR sequencing. V loses 6 bases of germline sequence and J loses 10 bases, and the interval between the two ends is 21 bases. Spanning cysteine to phenylalanine, the CDR3 consists of 14 amino acids. Kept here is only the CDR3 DNA, which spans 42 bases and is read in frame from base 1. CDR1 MNHEY and CDR2 SMNVEV were looked up in the germline V gene (reference sequence).

For sequencing of the TCRbeta CDR3 region, genomic DNA was extracted from the sorted cells. The immunoSEQ Assay was used for sequencing of TCRbeta CDR3 regions. TCRdb retrieved this table from immuneACCESS and kept in-frame rearrangements only. Not all clones are present; in checked studies, unresolved V genes account for under half, and no reason is known for the remainder. The sample has tens of thousands of clones on record, about 83% of them singletons. Of the sample, more than 6.5% falls within the top ten clones. On this clone itself: Its antigen remains undetermined. The record has no base qualities; no much larger clone is one base away.

The specimen comprised CD4+ or CD8+ T cells sorted from blood, sampled in a trial of the OX40 agonist ivuxolimab. This clonotype was obtained from an adult with an advanced solid tumor such as melanoma, head and neck, liver or kidney cancer. Recombination connected TRBV27 to TRBJ1-2, and TRBD1 may be the D gene, going by 5 matching bases. The nucleotide sequence reads TGTGCCAGCAGACCTTCCGGGGGTTCCCTCCTCTACACCTTC. Translated, it gives CASRPSGGSLLYTF.